These 32 T cell receptor beta chains share one sample of origin, sequenced in a study of OX40 agonist ivuxolimab in advanced cancers. The method was immunoSEQ multiplex PCR; TCRdb's version includes in-frame clones alone and lacks a portion of them. The sample carries some 100,000 clones, 90% to 95% recorded once. Specimen: CD4+ or CD8+ T cells sorted from blood, collected in a trial of the OX40 agonist ivuxolimab. Receptor source: an adult with an advanced solid tumor such as melanoma, head and neck, liver or kidney cancer.

V and J are TRBV2 and TRBJ2-5; TRBD2 matches 7 bases. CDR3 length equals 16 residues. The V gene end was trimmed by 2 bases and the J gene end by 3 bases; junction bases not matched to a gene: 9. Germline V gene data show CDR1 as SNHLY and CDR2 as FYNNEI. The CDR3 loop is CASSEISGGREETQYF. The DNA for the CDR3 is TGTGCCAGCAGTGAAATCTCGGGGGGTCGGGAAGAGACCCAGTACTTC.

The chain has TRBV5-5 and TRBJ2-7, with a tentative D call TRBD2 (6 bases). CDR3 length: 15 residues. V was shortened by 7 bases and J by 0 bases, with 17 bases between the two germline ends. Germline CDR1 SGHKS, CDR2 YYEKEE (reference sequence). CDR3 region: CASGTSPGLSYEQYF. The CDR3 DNA follows: TGTGCCAGCGGGACCTCACCGGGACTCTCCTACGAGCAGTACTTC.

The chain combines TRBV27 with TRBJ2-7; 12 bases are shared with TRBD2. V dropped 8 bases and J dropped 4; count of bases not matched to a gene: 3. The CDR3 length is 13 residues. Per germline, CDR1 MNHEY and CDR2 SMNVEV (reference sequence). DNA for the CDR3: TGTGCCAGCTCACTAGCGGGAGGATACGAGCAGTACTTC. It is translated as CASSLAGGYEQYF.

The chain couples TRBV27 to TRBJ2-1, with D maybe TRBD2 (5 bases). Germline V gives CDR1 MNHEY, CDR2 SMNVEV (reference sequence). V lost 5 bases and J lost 4, with 9 bases in between. The CDR3 spans 13 residues. This chain's CDR3 is CASSRGVYNEQFF. CDR3 nucleotide sequence: TGTGCCAGCAGTCGGGGAGTGTACAATGAGCAGTTCTTC.

The J gene is TRBJ1-2, the V gene TRBV5-5, with 9 positions matching TRBD1. The CDR3 consists of 15 residues. Germline V gene data show CDR1 as SGHKS and CDR2 as YYEKEE (reference sequence). V lost 2 bases, J lost 3 bases, and 5 bases stayed unmatched. CDR3 sequence: CASSFGDRVYYGYTF. The CDR3 nucleotides are TGTGCCAGCAGCTTTGGGGACAGGGTTTACTATGGCTACACCTTC.

The gene calls are TRBV5-1 and TRBJ2-5; D gene ambiguous. This CDR3 is built from 14 residues. V lost 7 bases and J 1 base, leaving 14 bases between the germline ends. The germline V gene has CDR1 SGHRS and CDR2 YFSETQ. CDR3 region: CASQDGPVQETQYF. CDR3 DNA: TGCGCCAGCCAGGACGGTCCTGTCCAAGAGACCCAGTACTTC.

The V and J genes are TRBV5-1 and TRBJ1-2; 7 positions agree with TRBD1. There are 15 residues in the CDR3. Looked up from germline, CDR1 is SGHRS and CDR2 is YFSETQ. The V gene end was trimmed by 4 bases and the J gene end by 6 bases; junction bases not matched to a gene: 12. CDR3 nucleotide sequence: TGCGCCAGCAGCCCATTCAGGGGGGAGCTTGATGGCTACACCTTC. Its protein product is CASSPFRGELDGYTF.

The chain joins TRBV5-8 to TRBJ1-2; D is uncertain. The V gene lost 3 bases and the J gene lost 4 bases, with 10 bases spanning the gap. Germline lookup yields CDR1 SGHTS and CDR2 YDEGEE. The CDR3 consists of 13 residues. CDR3 in DNA: TGTGCCAGCAGCTCTACAGCCTCCTATGGCTACACCTTC. It codes for CASSSTASYGYTF.

V gene TRBV14 combines with J gene TRBJ2-7; D is perhaps TRBD2 (5 bases). Trimming stripped 1 base from V and 0 bases from J, with 13 bases between. The length of the CDR3 is 16 residues. Germline V gene sequence: CDR1 SGHDN, CDR2 FVKESK. CDR3 loop: CASSQGFRTGSYEQYF. For the CDR3, the DNA is TGTGCCAGCAGCCAAGGATTCAGGACTGGCTCCTACGAGCAGTACTTC.

Concerning this clone: Other DNA sequences in this sample translate to the same CDR3. The chain is built from TRBV6-5 and TRBJ2-7; D is uncertain. The CDR3 has 16 residues. V was shortened by 0 bases and J by 2 bases, with 14 bases between the two germline ends. Germline lookup yields CDR1 MNHEY and CDR2 SVGAGI. DNA for the CDR3: TGTGCCAGCAGTTACTCCTTTCCAGCCGCGGCCTACGAGCAGTACTTC. Translating it yields CASSYSFPAAAYEQYF.

The genes are TRBV11-2 and TRBJ2-1; D uncertain. The CDR3 contains 14 residues. Trimming removed 1 base at V and 7 bases at J, with 11 bases between. CDR1 is SGHAT and CDR2 is FQNNGV in the germline V gene. CDR3 bases: TGTGCCAGCAGCTTAGGATTACAAAGGAATGAGCAGTTCTTC. This sequence encodes CASSLGLQRNEQFF.

The chain couples TRBV19 to TRBJ2-1; 8 bases align to TRBD2. Trimming cost V 8 bases and J 4 bases; bases outside gene matches: 10. The germline gives CDR1 LNHDA, CDR2 SQIVND (reference sequence). The CDR3 consists of 15 residues. Written as DNA, the CDR3 is TGTGCCAGTTCCTTGGGAGCGGGGGAGTACAATGAGCAGTTCTTC. Translation gives CASSLGAGEYNEQFF.

The chain links TRBV6-1 to TRBJ2-7, with TRBD2 matching 9 bases. V was pared by 3 bases and J by 4 bases, with 4 bases of the junction left unmatched. The CDR3 covers 14 residues. Germline V gene data show CDR1 as MNHNS and CDR2 as SASEGT. CDR3 sequence (DNA): TGTGCCAGCAGTGATAGCGGGAGTCTTTACGAGCAGTACTTC. This sequence encodes CASSDSGSLYEQYF.

The chain combines TRBV27 with TRBJ2-7; 9 bases fit TRBD2. V was clipped by 3 bases and J by 0 bases; unmatched bases: 3. This CDR3 has 15 residues. The germline V gene has CDR1 MNHEY and CDR2 SMNVEV (reference sequence). The CDR3 coding sequence is TGTGCCAGCAGTTTGGGTAGCGGGGGCTCCTACGAGCAGTACTTC. As protein: CASSLGSGGSYEQYF.

The chain employs TRBV6-5 and TRBJ1-1; D gene ambiguous. Germline loops: CDR1 MNHEY, CDR2 SVGAGI. CDR3 length: 14 residues. V lost 5 bases, J lost 2 bases, and 12 bases lay in between. This chain's CDR3 is CASSTSGANTEAFF. DNA for the CDR3: TGTGCCAGCAGTACATCAGGCGCTAACACTGAAGCTTTCTTT.

The chain employs TRBV27 and TRBJ2-7; 10 bases fit TRBD2. Germline values: CDR1 MNHEY, CDR2 SMNVEV (reference sequence). V lost 5 bases, J lost 4 bases, and 8 bases stayed unmatched. The CDR3 runs to 15 residues. DNA of the CDR3: TGTGCCAGCAGTCCCCTAGCGGGAGTATTGTACGAGCAGTACTTC. It encodes CASSPLAGVLYEQYF.

V and J are TRBV9 and TRBJ2-5; D tentatively fits TRBD1 or TRBD2 (5 bases each). V gave up 3 bases and J gave up 0 bases, with 18 bases separating them. CDR3 size: 17 residues. Germline CDR1 and CDR2: SGDLS and YYNGEE. The DNA of the CDR3 is TGTGCCAGCAGCGGGTCCACTTTATGGGGGAACCAAGAGACCCAGTACTTC. Amino acid sequence: CASSGSTLWGNQETQYF.

The chain combines TRBV9 with TRBJ2-1; 15 nucleotides match TRBD2. The trim removed 4 bases at V and 5 bases at J, leaving 7 bases unmatched. The CDR3 extends over 17 amino acids. Germline CDR1 SGDLS, CDR2 YYNGEE. DNA for the CDR3: TGTGCCAGCAGCCCCTCCGGGACTAGCGGGAGGCACAATGAGCAGTTCTTC. Protein sequence: CASSPSGTSGRHNEQFF.

The rearrangement uses TRBV11-2 and TRBJ2-5, with a tentative D call TRBD2 (7 bases). V lost 6 bases to trimming and J lost 5 bases, with 16 bases between them. Germline V gene data show CDR1 as SGHAT and CDR2 as FQNNGV. The CDR3 consists of 14 residues. This CDR3 reads CASSPPEGGETQYF. The CDR3 nucleotides read TGTGCCAGCAGTCCCCCCGAGGGGGGGGAGACCCAGTACTTC.

The chain has TRBV7-6 and TRBJ2-3, with D perhaps TRBD1 or TRBD2 (5 bases each). The CDR3 extends over 16 amino acids. The V gene's germline CDR1 is SGHVS and CDR2 FNYEAQ. Trimming removed 1 base at V and 4 bases at J, with 15 bases between. The CDR3 DNA reads as TGTGCCAGCAGCTTAGGCGCCGGGACCTCGTCAGATACGCAGTATTTT. This encodes CASSLGAGTSSDTQYF.

The chain carries TRBV29-1 and TRBJ2-7, with 8 bases matching TRBD1. The V gene end was trimmed by 6 bases and the J gene end by 0 bases; junction bases not matched to a gene: 7. CDR3 length: 14 amino acids. Per the germline V gene, CDR1 is SQVTM and CDR2 is ANQGSEA. The CDR3 bases are TGCAGCGTGGAAACAGGGGGAATCTCCTACGAGCAGTACTTC. It translates to CSVETGGISYEQYF.

The J gene is TRBJ2-7, the V gene TRBV5-5; 9 nucleotides match TRBD1. Germline CDR1 and CDR2: SGHKS and YYEKEE (reference sequence). V shed 3 bases, J shed 4 bases, and the junction held 11 bases outside the gene matches. CDR3 length equals 16 residues. CDR3 nucleotide sequence: TGTGCCAGCAGCTGGATGTTCGGGACAGGGTTTTACGAGCAGTACTTC. Translating gives CASSWMFGTGFYEQYF.

The rearrangement joins TRBV7-9 to TRBJ1-2; D call uncertain. Germline CDR1 is SEHNR and CDR2 is FQNEAQ (reference sequence). The ends were cut back, 5 bases at V and 4 bases at J, with 20 bases in the middle. There are 16 residues in the CDR3. The CDR3 DNA follows: TGTGCCAGCAGCCAAGCCACAGCCATAGTCGTCTATGGCTACACCTTC. This sequence encodes CASSQATAIVVYGYTF.

The V call is TRBV13, the J call TRBJ2-2; 11 bases match TRBD2. This CDR3 comprises 18 residues. V lost 0 bases and J lost 4; bases outside the gene matches: 7. Germline V gene sequence: CDR1 PRHDT, CDR2 FYEKMQ (reference sequence). This CDR3 reads CASSLGYSGRALTGELFF. The DNA for the CDR3 is TGTGCCAGCAGCTTAGGCTATAGCGGGAGGGCCCTCACCGGGGAGCTGTTTTTT.

The chain has TRBV6-5 and TRBJ2-2; D possibly corresponds to TRBD2 (5 bases). V was pared by 0 bases and J by 7 bases, with 6 bases between. The CDR3 loop spans 13 amino acids. Looked up from germline, CDR1 is MNHEY and CDR2 is SVGAGI. The CDR3 here is CASSYSGSGELFF. In DNA form, the CDR3 reads TGTGCCAGCAGTTACTCGGGGAGCGGGGAGCTGTTTTTT.

The chain couples TRBV5-1 to TRBJ1-1; 7 bases map to TRBD1. The germline V gene has CDR1 SGHRS and CDR2 YFSETQ. Trimming took 1 base from V and 1 from J; bases not matched to a gene: 4. This CDR3 has 15 amino acids. The CDR3 DNA reads as TGCGCCAGCAGCTTGATAGGGACAGAGAACACTGAAGCTTTCTTT. Its protein is CASSLIGTENTEAFF.

V gene TRBV10-3 combines with J gene TRBJ1-1; D ambiguous. The germline gives CDR1 ENHRY, CDR2 SYGVKD. The CDR3 has 13 amino acids. With 5 bases removed from V and 1 base from J, the gap between germline ends came to 8 bases. CDR3 in DNA: TGTGCCATCAGTCCGGACGAGAACACTGAAGCTTTCTTT. It yields the protein CAISPDENTEAFF.

The chain carries TRBV11-2 and TRBJ2-5; possible D gene TRBD2, 6 bases. The CDR3 spans 14 residues. V was clipped by 5 bases and J by 3 bases, with 13 bases between them. CDR1 is SGHAT and CDR2 is FQNNGV in the germline V gene. CDR3 in amino acids: CASSPAWGEETQYF. Written as DNA, the CDR3 is TGTGCCAGCAGCCCTGCATGGGGGGAAGAGACCCAGTACTTC.

The V call is TRBV27, the J call TRBJ2-7; TRBD2 matches 10 bases. Germline assignment: CDR1 MNHEY and CDR2 SMNVEV (reference sequence). The junction had 5 bases not matched to a gene; V was cut back by 2 bases and J by 4 bases. CDR3 length: 15 amino acids. The CDR3 loop is CASSLLAGVVYEQYF. The CDR3, as DNA: TGTGCCAGCAGTTTACTAGCGGGAGTAGTGTACGAGCAGTACTTC.

The chain couples TRBV10-2 to TRBJ1-6; D is undetermined. The CDR3 runs to 14 residues. V lost 3 bases and J 9 bases, leaving 12 bases between the germline ends. The germline CDR1 and CDR2 sequences are WSHSY and SAAADI. CDR3 amino acids: CASSDWGSGSPLHF. CDR3 sequence (DNA): TGCGCCAGCAGTGACTGGGGTTCGGGTTCACCCCTCCACTTT.

This chain joins TRBV7-6 and TRBJ2-5, with 7 nucleotides matching TRBD2. This CDR3 contains 14 residues. V shed 1 base, J shed 4 bases, and the junction held 3 bases outside the gene matches. CDR1 and CDR2 (germline): SGHVS, FNYEAQ. CDR3 coding DNA: TGTGCCAGCAGCTTAGGGGGCGGGAGAGAGACCCAGTACTTC. This gives the protein CASSLGGGRETQYF.

The chain uses TRBV27 and TRBJ1-6; D is possibly TRBD1 (6 bases). This CDR3 comprises 18 residues. Germline V gene sequence: CDR1 MNHEY, CDR2 SMNVEV (reference sequence). V dropped 5 bases and J dropped 9 bases, with 26 bases sitting between them. CDR3 DNA: TGTGCCAGCAGTCTCCTACCGGGGGGGGACATGGTTGGTTCACCCCTCCACTTT. This gives the protein CASSLLPGGDMVGSPLHF.